A single TCR beta chain is shown here with its context. Profiled with immunoSEQ multiplex PCR; TCRdb holds only in-frame clones, not every one. The sample has 300,000 to 450,000 clones, 85% seen once. The sample comes from a study of blood T cell repertoires in COVID-19. The overall study: Sites across the United States, Italy and Spain contributed samples from acute and convalescent COVID-19. Sample material is recorded as cDNA or gDNA derived from T cells, B-cell-depleted T cells, or PBMCs.

The germline V gene encodes CDR1 MNHEY and CDR2 SVGAGI. V was pared by 6 bases and J by 4 bases, with 8 bases of the junction left unmatched. The CDR3 has 15 amino acids. The sequenced sample consisted of peripheral blood. This chain links TRBV6-5 with TRBJ2-1, with 8 positions matching TRBD2. This receptor was identified in a woman under 30 with acute or convalescent COVID-19. The CDR3 nucleotides read TGTGCCAGCAGGGCCCCGGGAGGGCCGTACAATGAGCAGTTCTTC. Translation gives CASRAPGGPYNEQFF.